One sample yielded the 2 T cell receptor beta chains listed below, sequenced in a study of blood T cell repertoires in COVID-19 (dated by TCRdb to the early 2020s). The library was generated by the immunoSEQ multiplex PCR assay. TCRdb stores this immuneACCESS table with in-frame sequences only. Part of the clones is absent; in the studies checked, under half of the shortfall reflects unresolved V genes, and no reason is known for the rest. The sample table holds about 80,000 clones, of which around 88% were seen once. In total, the top ten clones hold approximately 4.4% of the sample. Sequenced material: peripheral blood. These receptors were collected from a woman over 75 with acute or convalescent COVID-19.

The chain joins TRBV7-3 to TRBJ2-3; perhaps TRBD1 as D (6 bases). Germline V CDR1 and CDR2: SGHTA, FQGTGA. The CDR3 has 17 amino acids. Trimming pared 5 bases from V and 2 bases from J, leaving 20 bases between. The CDR3 region has the DNA TGTGCCAGCAGCCCCGGGACATTAGATTCAGACACAGATACGCAGTATTTT. Protein sequence: CASSPGTLDSDTDTQYF.

The chain recombines TRBV4-1 with TRBJ2-7; tentatively, D is TRBD2 (6 bases). In germline, CDR1 is MGHRA, CDR2 YSYEKL. The CDR3 has 14 residues. V lost 4 bases, J lost 3 bases, and 13 bases lay in between. The CDR3 region is CASSPRDLSYEQYF. The DNA for the CDR3 is TGCGCCAGCAGCCCCCGGGACTTAAGCTACGAGCAGTACTTC.